This T cell receptor beta chain was identified in a study of shared clonotypes between healthy human individuals. Study background: Those who served as donors were two women and a few men between the ages of 18 and 49.

The CDR3 spans 14 residues. V was shortened by 5 bases and J by 0 bases, with 11 bases between the two germline ends. In germline, CDR1 is SGHAT, CDR2 FQNNGV. Naive CD8 populations comprised CD45RO-negative cells positively selected for CCR7, excluding terminally differentiated effector memory CD45RA+ cells. TCRdb's table, derived via immunoSEQ multiplex PCR, lists solely in-frame clones and lacks some. Among about 2 million clones listed, about 95% were seen once. This sequence originates from a man younger than 30 in good health. The sequenced sample was naive CD8+ T cells sorted from blood. The chain uses TRBV11-2 and TRBJ2-7; D may be TRBD2 (6 bases). The CDR3 sequence: CASSSGSGSYEQYF. CDR3 DNA: TGTGCCAGCAGCAGCGGGTCGGGCTCCTACGAGCAGTACTTC. Filled out from reference TRBV11-2 and TRBJ2-7, the complete variable domain reads EAGVAQSPRYKIIEKRQSVAFWCNPISGHATLYWYQQILGQGPKLLIQFQNNGVVDDSQLPKDRFSAERLKGVDSTLKIQPAKLEDSAVYLCASSSGSGSYEQYFGPGTRLTVT.